This TCR beta chain originates from a study of technical replicates of blood from several donors. The CDR3 spans 12 residues. CDR1 and CDR2 from the germline V gene are SQVTM and ANQGSEA. Sequenced by immunoSEQ multiplex PCR; TCRdb stores in-frame clones only, minus some. The sample yields fewer than 80,000 clones, roughly nine tenths seen once. This clonotype originated in a human donor in good health. Some clones in this sample may be carry-over from other donors' samples. Material: PBMCs. The J gene is TRBJ1-1, the V gene TRBV29-1; 7 bases line up with TRBD1. The CDR3 is CSTGAPNTEAFF. The CDR3 coding sequence is TGCAGTACAGGGGCCCCGAACACTGAAGCTTTCTTT.